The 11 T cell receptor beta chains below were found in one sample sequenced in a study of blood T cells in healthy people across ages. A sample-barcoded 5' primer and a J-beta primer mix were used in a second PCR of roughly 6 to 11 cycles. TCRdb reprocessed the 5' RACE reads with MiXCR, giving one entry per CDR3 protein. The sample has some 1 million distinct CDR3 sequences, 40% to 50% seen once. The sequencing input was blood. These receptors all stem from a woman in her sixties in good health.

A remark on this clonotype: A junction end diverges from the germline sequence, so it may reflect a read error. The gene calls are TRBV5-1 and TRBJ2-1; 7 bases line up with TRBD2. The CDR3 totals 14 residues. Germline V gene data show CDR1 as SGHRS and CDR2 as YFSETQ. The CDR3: CASTAGASYNGQFF. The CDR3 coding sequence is TGCGCCAGCACGGCGGGAGCGTCCTACAATGGGCAGTTCTTC.

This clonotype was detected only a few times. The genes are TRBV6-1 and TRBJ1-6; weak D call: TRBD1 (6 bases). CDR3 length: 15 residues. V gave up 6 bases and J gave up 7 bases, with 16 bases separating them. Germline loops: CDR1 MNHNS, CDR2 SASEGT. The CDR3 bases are TGTGCCAGCAGATCCCCGGGGGGCACGAATTCACCCCTCCACTTT. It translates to CASRSPGGTNSPLHF.

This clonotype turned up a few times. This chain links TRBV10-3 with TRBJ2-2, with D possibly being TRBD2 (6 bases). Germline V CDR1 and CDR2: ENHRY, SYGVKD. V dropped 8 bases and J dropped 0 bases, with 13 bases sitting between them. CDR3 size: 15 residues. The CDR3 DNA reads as TGTGCCATCGGAGGGCCTAACGCGAACACCGGGGAGCTGTTTTTT. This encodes CAIGGPNANTGELFF.

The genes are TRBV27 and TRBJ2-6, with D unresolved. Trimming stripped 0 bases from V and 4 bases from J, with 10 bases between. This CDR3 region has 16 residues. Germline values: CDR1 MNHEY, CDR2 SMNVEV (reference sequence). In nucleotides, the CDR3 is TGTGCCAGCAGTTTATCAAGGGTCGGAGGGGCCAACGTCCTGACTTTC. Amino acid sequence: CASSLSRVGGANVLTF.

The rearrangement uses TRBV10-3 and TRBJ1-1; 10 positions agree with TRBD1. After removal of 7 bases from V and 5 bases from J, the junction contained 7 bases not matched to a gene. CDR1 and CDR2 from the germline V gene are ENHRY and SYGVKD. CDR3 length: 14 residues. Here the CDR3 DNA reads TGTGCCATCAATCCCGGGACAGGGGTGACTGAAGCTTTCTTT. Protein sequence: CAINPGTGVTEAFF.

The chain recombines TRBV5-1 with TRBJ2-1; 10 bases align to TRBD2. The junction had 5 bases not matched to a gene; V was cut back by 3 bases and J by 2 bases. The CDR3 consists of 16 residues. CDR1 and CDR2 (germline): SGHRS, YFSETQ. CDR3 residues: CASSSPGTSAYNEQFF. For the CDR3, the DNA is TGCGCCAGCAGCTCCCCCGGGACTAGCGCCTACAATGAGCAGTTCTTC. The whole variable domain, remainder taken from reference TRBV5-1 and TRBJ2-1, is KAGVTQTPRYLIKTRGQQVTLSCSPISGHRSVSWYQQTPGQGLQFLFEYFSETQRNKGNFPGRFSGRQFSNSRSEMNVSTLELGDSALYLCASSSPGTSAYNEQFFGPGTRLTVL.

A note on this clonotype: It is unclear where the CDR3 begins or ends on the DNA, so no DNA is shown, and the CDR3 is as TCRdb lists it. The CDR3 sequence: CASSFGSGTAYEQYF. The chain combines TRBV5-1 with TRBJ2-7. The length of the CDR3 is 15 amino acids, counting both ends. Germline V lookup: CDR1 SGHRS, CDR2 YFSETQ.

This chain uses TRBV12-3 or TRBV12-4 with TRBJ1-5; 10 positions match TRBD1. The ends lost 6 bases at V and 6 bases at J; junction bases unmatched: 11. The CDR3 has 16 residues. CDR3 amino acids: CASSFLGTGDTQPQHF. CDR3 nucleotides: TGTGCCAGCAGCTTCCTCGGGACAGGGGATACTCAGCCCCAGCATTTT.

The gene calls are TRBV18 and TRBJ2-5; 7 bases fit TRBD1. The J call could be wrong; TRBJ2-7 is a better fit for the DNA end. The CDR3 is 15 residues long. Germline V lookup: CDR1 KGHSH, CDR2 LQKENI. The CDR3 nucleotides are TGTGCCAGCTCACCACGACAGGGAAAAGGCTACGAGCAGTACTTC. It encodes CASSPRQGKGYEQYF.

The CDR3 DNA reads as TGTGCCAGCAGTTCCCCGACAGGTTCCCTCTACGAGCAGTACTTC. Protein product: CASSSPTGSLYEQYF. V gene TRBV6-2 or TRBV6-3 combines with J gene TRBJ2-7; D perhaps matches TRBD1 (6 bases). Trimming took 4 bases from V and 3 from J, leaving 16 bases between them. The germline CDR1 and CDR2 sequences are MNHEY and SVGEGT. CDR3 length: 15 residues.

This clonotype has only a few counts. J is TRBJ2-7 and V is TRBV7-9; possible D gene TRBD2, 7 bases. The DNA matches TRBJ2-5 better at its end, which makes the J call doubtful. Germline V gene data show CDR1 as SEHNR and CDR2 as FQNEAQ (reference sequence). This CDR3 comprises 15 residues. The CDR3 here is CASSLGVGGPETQYF. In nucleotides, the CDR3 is TGTGCCAGCAGCTTAGGGGTCGGGGGGCCAGAGACCCAGTACTTC.